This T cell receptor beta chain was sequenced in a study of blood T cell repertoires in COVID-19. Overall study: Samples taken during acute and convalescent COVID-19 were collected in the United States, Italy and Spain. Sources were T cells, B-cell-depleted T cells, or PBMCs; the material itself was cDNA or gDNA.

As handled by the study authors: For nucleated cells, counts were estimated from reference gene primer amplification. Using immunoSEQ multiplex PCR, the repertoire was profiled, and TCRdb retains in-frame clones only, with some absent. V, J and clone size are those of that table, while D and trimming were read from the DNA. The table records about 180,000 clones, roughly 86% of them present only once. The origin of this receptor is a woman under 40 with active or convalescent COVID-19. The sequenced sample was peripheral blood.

CDR3 in amino acids: CASTLPRGAGELFF. CDR3 in DNA: TGTGCCAGCACCCTCCCCAGGGGAGCCGGGGAGCTGTTTTTT. This chain uses TRBV11-3 with TRBJ2-2; tentative D call: TRBD1 (6 bases). This CDR3 comprises 14 residues. The V and J ends lost 7 bases and 6 bases respectively, with 15 bases between them. The germline V gene has CDR1 SGHNT and CDR2 YENEEA.